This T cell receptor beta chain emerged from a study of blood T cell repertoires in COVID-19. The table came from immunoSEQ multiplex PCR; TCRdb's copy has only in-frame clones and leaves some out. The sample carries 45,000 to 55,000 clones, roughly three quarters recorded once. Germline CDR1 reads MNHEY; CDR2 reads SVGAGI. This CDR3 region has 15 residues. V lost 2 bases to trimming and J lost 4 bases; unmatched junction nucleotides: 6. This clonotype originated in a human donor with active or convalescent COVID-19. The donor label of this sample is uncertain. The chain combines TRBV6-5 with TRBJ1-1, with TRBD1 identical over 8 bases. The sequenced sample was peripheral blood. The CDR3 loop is CASSYTQTGGTEAFF. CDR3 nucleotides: TGTGCCAGCAGTTACACCCAAACAGGGGGCACTGAAGCTTTCTTT.